This is a list of T cell receptor beta chains from one sample in a study of PD-1 blockade in mismatch repair-deficient tumors. Only in-frame clones appear in the TCRdb table, and some are missing; sequencing was by immunoSEQ multiplex PCR. The table has about 66,000 clones, approximately 82% seen once. The specimen comprised peripheral blood, sampled 2 weeks after starting pembrolizumab. All receptors derive from an adult with mismatch repair-deficient cancer. Each CDR3 is given with its conserved first and last residue. D genes are given only for firm matches. Clone sizes are given selectively: once, few, many, or a class where the clone is expanded.

V: TRBV2; D: TRBD1; J: TRBJ1-2; size: -; length: 18; DNA: TGTGCCAGCAGCCTCAGCGGACAGGCTCACCTAAGATCCTATGGCTACACCTTC; CDR3: CASSLSGQAHLRSYGYTF
V: TRBV7-3; D: -; J: TRBJ1-1; size: -; length: 16; DNA: TGTGCCAGCAGCCCCGGTGGCTGGGCGGGGGGAGGTGAAGCTTTCTTT; CDR3: CASSPGGWAGGGEAFF
V: TRBV11-3; D: TRBD1; J: TRBJ2-1; size: -; length: 15; DNA: TGTGCCAGCAGCCCTCGACAGGGTGGCTACAATGAGCAGTTCTTC; CDR3: CASSPRQGGYNEQFF
V: TRBV5-6; D: TRBD1; J: TRBJ2-7; size: -; length: 16; DNA: TGTGCCAGCAGCGGGCTGGGGGACAGATCCTACTACGAGCAGTACTTC; CDR3: CASSGLGDRSYYEQYF
V: TRBV5-4; D: -; J: TRBJ2-1; size: once; length: 16; DNA: TGTGCCAGCAGCCGGGCGGACTCGACAAAGTACAATGAGCAGTTCTTC; CDR3: CASSRADSTKYNEQFF
V: TRBV27; D: TRBD1; J: TRBJ2-7; size: -; length: 15; DNA: TGTGCCAGCAGTCCAGGGACAGGGGGCGGCTACGAGCAGTACTTC; CDR3: CASSPGTGGGYEQYF
V: TRBV7-8; D: -; J: TRBJ1-1; size: few; length: 11; DNA: TGTGCCAGCCAAACGGGCAGGGAAGCTTTCTTT; CDR3: CASQTGREAFF
V: TRBV5-1; D: TRBD1; J: TRBJ1-5; size: few; length: 14; DNA: TGCGCCAGCAGCCTGGGACAGGGTACGCAGCCCCAGCATTTT; CDR3: CASSLGQGTQPQHF
V: TRBV27; D: -; J: TRBJ2-7; size: -; length: 14; DNA: TGTGCCAGCAGTTCTTTTGGGGGTAGGGACGAGCAGTACTTC; CDR3: CASSSFGGRDEQYF
V: TRBV11-3; D: -; J: TRBJ2-1; size: -; length: 14; DNA: TGTGCCAGCAGTCCCGGGACGAACTCAGGTGAGCAGTTCTTC; CDR3: CASSPGTNSGEQFF
V: TRBV5-6; D: -; J: TRBJ2-7; size: -; length: 13; DNA: TGTGCCAGCAACCCGACAGGATACTACGAGCAGTACTTC; CDR3: CASNPTGYYEQYF
V: TRBV9; D: -; J: TRBJ1-1; size: few; length: 13; DNA: TGTGCCAGCAGCCCCCGGGGGGACACTGAAGCTTTCTTT; CDR3: CASSPRGDTEAFF
V: TRBV10-3; D: -; J: TRBJ1-1; size: -; length: 12; DNA: TGTGCCATCAGTCCTACGTCCACTGAAGCTTTCTTT; CDR3: CAISPTSTEAFF
V: TRBV7-8; D: TRBD1; J: TRBJ2-3; size: -; length: 16; DNA: TGTGCCAGCAGCCTACCTGGGACAGACACTACAGATACGCAGTATTTT; CDR3: CASSLPGTDTTDTQYF
V: TRBV9; D: -; J: TRBJ2-7; size: -; length: 14; DNA: TGTGCCAGCAGCCGCAGGTCGAACCAACCCGAGCAGTACTTC; CDR3: CASSRRSNQPEQYF
V: TRBV30; D: -; J: TRBJ2-5; size: -; length: 12; DNA: TGTGCCTGGGGGGAGGTTCTGGAGACCCAGTACTTC; CDR3: CAWGEVLETQYF
V: TRBV19; D: -; J: TRBJ1-2; size: -; length: 13; DNA: TGTGCCAGTAGTATAGACTCGCGCCGTGGCTACACCTTC; CDR3: CASSIDSRRGYTF
V: TRBV6-4; D: -; J: TRBJ2-6; size: many; length: 16; DNA: TGTGCCAGCAGTTCAGACGGTTCCTCTGGGGCCAACGTCCTGACTTTC; CDR3: CASSSDGSSGANVLTF
V: TRBV7-9; D: -; J: TRBJ2-3; size: -; length: 14; DNA: TGTGCCAGCAGCCCCCCCGTTACCTCAGATACGCAGTATTTT; CDR3: CASSPPVTSDTQYF
V: TRBV5-6; D: -; J: TRBJ2-5; size: -; length: 15; DNA: TGTGCCAGCAGCTTGGGGGGCAGGCTTAGAGAGACCCAGTACTTC; CDR3: CASSLGGRLRETQYF
V: TRBV11-2; D: -; J: TRBJ1-2; size: -; length: 14; DNA: TGTGCCAGCAGCTTAGACATTTCTAACTATGGCTACACCTTC; CDR3: CASSLDISNYGYTF
V: TRBV30; D: TRBD2; J: TRBJ2-1; size: few; length: 13; DNA: TGTGCCTGGACTAGCGGGTTTTACAATGAGCAGTTCTTC; CDR3: CAWTSGFYNEQFF
V: TRBV4-1; D: -; J: TRBJ2-7; size: once; length: 15; DNA: TGCGCCAGCAGCCAAGAACCCGGGACCCTCTACGAGCAGTACTTC; CDR3: CASSQEPGTLYEQYF
V: TRBV9; D: -; J: TRBJ1-2; size: -; length: 14; DNA: TGTGCCAGCAGCGCAACAGGGTACAAAGATGGCTACACCTTC; CDR3: CASSATGYKDGYTF
V: TRBV7-9; D: TRBD1; J: TRBJ1-1; size: -; length: 15; DNA: TGTGCCAGCAGCCCAGGACAGGGGGAGTACACTGAAGCTTTCTTT; CDR3: CASSPGQGEYTEAFF
V: TRBV25-1; D: -; J: TRBJ1-2; size: -; length: 15; DNA: TGTGCCAGCAGTGGGGCAGGTGGGACTAACTATGGCTACACCTTC; CDR3: CASSGAGGTNYGYTF
V: TRBV6-6; D: TRBD1; J: TRBJ1-1; size: -; length: 14; DNA: TGTGCCAGCAGTACAGGACAGGGGACCACTGAAGCTTTCTTT; CDR3: CASSTGQGTTEAFF
V: TRBV9; D: -; J: TRBJ1-2; size: -; length: 15; DNA: TGTGCCAGCAGCGTGCGGGAGGACCCTCGCTATGGCTACACCTTC; CDR3: CASSVREDPRYGYTF
V: TRBV27; D: TRBD2; J: TRBJ2-7; size: once; length: 14; DNA: TGTGCCAGCAGTTCCGGGGGGGCTTTCTACGAGCAGTACTTC; CDR3: CASSSGGAFYEQYF
V: TRBV6-5; D: -; J: TRBJ2-5; size: once; length: 15; DNA: TGTGCCAGCAGTTCTGGGGGACGGGGTGGAGAGACCCAGTACTTC; CDR3: CASSSGGRGGETQYF
V: TRBV29-1; D: -; J: TRBJ2-1; size: -; length: 14; DNA: TGCAGCGTTGATCTTTCGGGAGTTCAGAATGAGCAGTTCTTC; CDR3: CSVDLSGVQNEQFF
V: TRBV18; D: -; J: TRBJ2-1; size: -; length: 14; DNA: TGTGCCAGCTCACCACCTCGTCAAAGCAATGAGCAGTTCTTC; CDR3: CASSPPRQSNEQFF
V: TRBV6-5; D: -; J: TRBJ2-1; size: few; length: 14; DNA: TGTGCCAGCAGAGGACTATTTGACTACAATGAGCAGTTCTTC; CDR3: CASRGLFDYNEQFF
V: TRBV7-8; D: TRBD1; J: TRBJ1-5; size: -; length: 13; DNA: TGTGCCAGCACAGGGGGGCCCGATCAGCCCCAGCATTTT; CDR3: CASTGGPDQPQHF
V: TRBV5-6; D: -; J: TRBJ1-3; size: -; length: 12; DNA: TGTGCCAGCAGCTTAGGTCGAAACACCATATATTTT; CDR3: CASSLGRNTIYF
V: TRBV20-1; D: -; J: TRBJ1-1; size: -; length: 10; DNA: TGCACCCCGGAGGACATTGAAGCTTTCTTT; CDR3: CTPEDIEAFF
V: TRBV11-2; D: -; J: TRBJ2-7; size: -; length: 14; DNA: TGTGCCAGCAGCTTAGGCCCTCCTCCCTACGAGCAGTACTTC; CDR3: CASSLGPPPYEQYF
V: TRBV6-6; D: -; J: TRBJ1-1; size: -; length: 14; DNA: TGTGCCAGCAAGCTTAACAGGGAGAACACTGAAGCTTTCTTT; CDR3: CASKLNRENTEAFF
V: TRBV4-1; D: -; J: TRBJ2-7; size: -; length: 13; DNA: TGCGCCAGCAGCCCCGGGACCCCCTACGAGCAGTACTTC; CDR3: CASSPGTPYEQYF
V: TRBV27; D: -; J: TRBJ1-3; size: -; length: 13; DNA: TGTGCCAGCGCCAGGGTAGGCGGAAACACCATATATTTT; CDR3: CASARVGGNTIYF
V: TRBV6-5; D: -; J: TRBJ2-5; size: -; length: 11; DNA: TGTGCCAGCAGACGGGACGGAGCGGGGTACTTC; CDR3: CASRRDGAGYF
V: TRBV7-2; D: -; J: TRBJ2-7; size: few; length: 14; DNA: TGTGCCAGCAGCTTTAGCGCTGTTTCCTACGAGCAGTACTTC; CDR3: CASSFSAVSYEQYF
V: TRBV19; D: -; J: TRBJ1-1; size: -; length: 17; DNA: TGTGCCAGTAGGTTAGATCCGGGCCAGGGAAAATACACTGAAGCTTTCTTT; CDR3: CASRLDPGQGKYTEAFF
V: TRBV5-8; D: -; J: TRBJ1-1; size: -; length: 15; DNA: TGTGCCAGCAGCTTCACAGTTCGGAAGAACACTGAAGCTTTCTTT; CDR3: CASSFTVRKNTEAFF
V: TRBV9; D: -; J: TRBJ2-1; size: -; length: 17; DNA: TGTGCCAGCAGCGTAGGAGAACAGGGTGGCTCCTACAATGAGCAGTTCTTC; CDR3: CASSVGEQGGSYNEQFF
V: TRBV5-6; D: -; J: TRBJ1-2; size: -; length: 14; DNA: TGTGCCAGCAGCTTTCAGGGACAACCATATGGCTACACCTTC; CDR3: CASSFQGQPYGYTF
V: TRBV7-9; D: -; J: TRBJ1-1; size: -; length: 14; DNA: TGTGCCAGCAGCTTAGACAGAATGAACACTGAAGCTTTCTTT; CDR3: CASSLDRMNTEAFF